This entry concerns a single T cell receptor beta chain. The data belong to a study of T cell repertoires in ileal Crohn's disease. The sample's time point: neoterminal ileum biopsy at postoperative endoscopy, about 6 months after surgery. There are 15 residues in the CDR3. CDR1 and CDR2 (germline): MNHNS, SASEGT. V was trimmed by 5 bases and J by 0 bases, leaving 11 bases between them. The data were produced by immunoSEQ multiplex PCR, yet TCRdb's version contains in-frame clones alone and is incomplete. The table has 11,000 or so clones, over 70% seen once. The V call is TRBV6-1, the J call TRBJ2-1; possible D gene TRBD1, 5 bases. The source is an adult with Crohn's disease. Sequencing used ileal tissue. Here the CDR3 DNA reads TGTGCCAGCAGTCCCAGGGCTCGCTCCTACAATGAGCAGTTCTTC. As protein: CASSPRARSYNEQFF.